Below, 21 T cell receptor beta chains from the same sample are listed, as sequenced in a study of vaccination effects on CD4 cells after COVID-19. The ViraFEST assay expanded antigen-specific CD4+ T cells with viral peptide pools before sequencing. Once cultured for 10 days, the cells underwent separation to obtain CD4+ T cells. Absence of prior SARS-CoV-2 infection characterized the vaccine recipients, who showed negative nucleocapsid antibodies. No antigen has been identified for these receptors. The data were produced by immunoSEQ multiplex PCR, yet TCRdb's version contains in-frame clones alone and is incomplete. Of tens of thousands of clones listed, 70% are singletons. This material consisted of CD4+ T cells from PBMCs cultured with SARS-CoV-2 spike peptides, taken before COVID-19 vaccination. The receptors were gathered from a human donor who received a COVID-19 vaccine.

V is TRBV6-1 and J is TRBJ2-7; D unclear. The CDR3 totals 15 residues. Germline V CDR1 and CDR2: MNHNS, SASEGT. Between the trimmed V and J ends, which lost 2 bases and 2 bases, there was a span of 13 bases. The CDR3 sequence is CASSEQRQKTYEQYF. As DNA, the CDR3 is TGTGCCAGCAGTGAACAACGCCAGAAGACCTACGAGCAGTACTTC.

The V and J genes are TRBV11-2 and TRBJ1-3, with D uncertain. In germline, CDR1 is SGHAT, CDR2 FQNNGV. V was shortened by 5 bases and J by 0 bases, with 11 bases between the two germline ends. The CDR3 extends over 15 amino acids. The CDR3 protein is CASSQDGHSGNTIYF. Written as DNA, the CDR3 is TGTGCCAGCAGCCAGGACGGCCACTCTGGAAACACCATATATTTT.

The chain carries TRBV7-3 and TRBJ2-6; D not resolved. The CDR3 extends over 13 amino acids. V lost 7 bases and J lost 3, with 7 bases in between. In germline, CDR1 is SGHTA, CDR2 FQGTGA. The DNA of the CDR3 is TGTGCCAGCACCAATAGTGGGGCCAACGTCCTGACTTTC. Translation: CASTNSGANVLTF.

The rearrangement uses TRBV18 and TRBJ1-2; 8 bases agree with TRBD1. V lost 2 bases and J lost 0; bases outside the gene matches: 2. Germline CDR1 KGHSH, CDR2 LQKENI. The CDR3 extends over 15 amino acids. The CDR3 sequence is CASSPAGGTNYGYTF. DNA for the CDR3: TGTGCCAGCTCACCAGCAGGGGGCACTAACTATGGCTACACCTTC.

V gene TRBV3-1 (or the pseudogene TRBV3-2) combines with J gene TRBJ1-6; 7 bases agree with TRBD1. CDR1 and CDR2 from the germline V gene are LGHDT and YNNKEL (reference sequence). Trimming at V came to 1 base and at J to 6 bases, leaving 6 bases not matched to a gene. The CDR3 covers 16 residues. CDR3 in amino acids: CASSQGGGELNSPLHF. The DNA for the CDR3 is TGTGCCAGCAGCCAAGGAGGGGGCGAGCTTAATTCACCCCTCCACTTT.

This chain uses TRBV2 with TRBJ2-7, with unresolved D. CDR3 length: 12 amino acids. Germline lookup yields CDR1 SNHLY and CDR2 FYNNEI. The germline V and J ends were trimmed by 4 bases and 2 bases, with 6 bases remaining between them. CDR3 region: CASSGQPYEQYF. The CDR3 DNA is TGTGCCAGCAGTGGCCAGCCCTACGAGCAGTACTTC.

This chain joins TRBV2 and TRBJ1-5; 10 nucleotides agree with TRBD1. The germline CDR1 and CDR2 sequences are SNHLY and FYNNEI. The trim removed 5 bases at V and 7 bases at J, leaving 14 bases unmatched. The CDR3 runs to 17 residues. The CDR3 DNA is TGTGCCAGCAGTCTCAGCCGGGACAGGGGTCAAAGGCAGCCCCAGCATTTT. Amino acid sequence: CASSLSRDRGQRQPQHF.

The chain is built from TRBV27 and TRBJ2-2; D might be TRBD1 or TRBD2, each matching 5 bases. The CDR3 totals 16 residues. With 3 bases removed from V and 4 bases from J, the gap between germline ends came to 15 bases. Germline-derived CDR1 and CDR2 are MNHEY and SMNVEV (reference sequence). CDR3 residues: CASSLGEGRGTGELFF. The CDR3 DNA follows: TGTGCCAGCAGTTTGGGAGAGGGGCGAGGCACCGGGGAGCTGTTTTTT.

The chain employs TRBV9 and TRBJ1-2, with a weak D call TRBD1 (5 bases). The V gene's germline CDR1 is SGDLS and CDR2 YYNGEE. The CDR3 covers 15 residues. The V end was cut by 4 bases, the J end by 1 base, with 14 bases between. The CDR3 coding sequence is TGTGCCAGCAGCTTACAGGCGACACTTAACTATGGCTACACCTTC. Translating it yields CASSLQATLNYGYTF.

The V gene is TRBV7-9, the J gene TRBJ2-3; no clear D. The V end was cut by 0 bases, the J end by 0 bases, with 7 bases between. Looked up from germline, CDR1 is SEHNR and CDR2 is FQNEAQ (reference sequence). The CDR3 length is 15 residues. CDR3 coding DNA: TGTGCCAGCAGCTTAGCGGGGTTTAGCACAGATACGCAGTATTTT. Translating it yields CASSLAGFSTDTQYF. Drawing the rest from reference TRBV7-9 and TRBJ2-3, the complete variable domain is DTGVSQNPRHKITKRGQNVTFRCDPISEHNRLYWYRQTLGQGPEFLTYFQNEAQLEKSRLLSDRFSAERPKGSFSTLEIQRTEQGDSAMYLCASSLAGFSTDTQYFGPGTRLTVL.

The genes are TRBV21-1 and TRBJ2-7; TRBD2 was called by the table and not checked on the DNA. TRBV21-1 is a pseudogene locus. This CDR3 has 11 amino acids. The CDR3 protein is CASSPVHEQYF. CDR3 sequence (DNA): TGTGCCAGCAGCCCCGTCCACGAGCAGTACTTC.

The V gene is TRBV21-1, the J gene TRBJ1-2. TRBV21-1 is noted as a pseudogene. CDR3 length: 17 residues. CDR3 residues: CASSKRLFKTRVYGYTF. CDR3 sequence (DNA): TGTGCCAGCAGCAAACGGTTGTTTAAAACACGTGTTTATGGCTACACCTTC.

This clone was detected only a few times. The CDR3, as DNA: TGTGCCAGCAGTGGAACGACGAGGGAAAAACTGTTTTTT. This codes for CASSGTTREKLFF. The chain joins TRBV6-2 or TRBV6-3 to TRBJ1-4, with unresolved D. Deletions cut 5 bases from V and 8 bases from J, with 12 bases between. The CDR3 is 13 amino acids. Germline CDR1 and CDR2: MNHEY and SVGEGT.

This sequence joins TRBV7-2 and TRBJ1-4, with D unresolved. The CDR3 has 13 amino acids. V was cut by 5 bases and J by 10 bases, with 14 bases left in between. From germline, CDR1 is SGHTA and CDR2 FQGNSA. This CDR3 is CASSPMEAGKLFF. DNA for the CDR3: TGTGCCAGCAGCCCGATGGAGGCGGGAAAACTGTTTTTT.

CDR3 bases: TGTGCCAGCTCACCACGAGGGTTGGAGACCCAGTACTTC. This encodes CASSPRGLETQYF. The chain is built from TRBV18 and TRBJ2-5; the D gene is possibly TRBD2 (5 bases). This CDR3 is built from 13 residues. Trimming cost V 1 base and J 5 bases, with 8 bases left between them. Germline CDR1 reads KGHSH; CDR2 reads LQKENI.

The V and J genes are TRBV18 and TRBJ1-1; D is perhaps TRBD1 (6 bases). V lost 5 bases to trimming and J lost 7 bases, with 11 bases between them. This CDR3 comprises 12 residues. CDR1 is KGHSH, CDR2 LQKENI, per germline. The CDR3 region has the DNA TGTGCCAGCTCATCGCAGGGGATTGAAGCTTTCTTT. Protein: CASSSQGIEAFF.

This clone was seen a few times. V gene TRBV6-1 combines with J gene TRBJ2-1; 9 nucleotides line up with TRBD1. V lost 0 bases and J lost 0; bases outside the gene matches: 3. The CDR3 contains 17 residues. Germline values: CDR1 MNHNS, CDR2 SASEGT. The CDR3 nucleotides are TGTGCCAGCAGTGAAGCGCGACAGGGGGGCTCCTACAATGAGCAGTTCTTC. Amino acids: CASSEARQGGSYNEQFF.

The V call is TRBV30, the J call TRBJ1-2; D call uncertain. The V gene lost 0 bases and the J gene lost 5 bases, with 7 bases spanning the gap. The CDR3 is 12 residues long. The germline V gene has CDR1 GTSNPN and CDR2 SVGIG (reference sequence). The CDR3 is CAWSVQLYGYTF. In nucleotides, the CDR3 is TGTGCCTGGAGTGTACAGCTATATGGCTACACCTTC.

The table lists this clone with a count of one. The chain recombines TRBV2 with TRBJ1-5; D not certain. Per the germline V gene, CDR1 is SNHLY and CDR2 is FYNNEI. V was shortened by 4 bases and J by 5 bases, with 12 bases between the two germline ends. This CDR3 has 14 residues. DNA of the CDR3: TGTGCCAGCAGTGTGGACCAGACGTATCAGCCCCAGCATTTT. This gives the protein CASSVDQTYQPQHF.

The gene calls are TRBV30 and TRBJ2-7; no firm D call. CDR1 is GTSNPN and CDR2 is SVGIG in the germline V gene (reference sequence). The CDR3 has 14 residues. V gave up 2 bases and J gave up 3 bases, with 14 bases separating them. The CDR3 is CAWSIPGRRYEQYF. The DNA of the CDR3 is TGTGCCTGGAGTATTCCGGGCCGTCGCTACGAGCAGTACTTC.

The chain carries TRBV6-5 and TRBJ2-7; D is uncertain. CDR3 length equals 15 residues. CDR1 MNHEY and CDR2 SVGAGI come from the germline V gene. Trimming pared 0 bases from V and 4 bases from J, leaving 13 bases between. CDR3 nucleotides: TGTGCCAGCAGTTACTCAACTGACGGTCCGTACGAGCAGTACTTC. This encodes CASSYSTDGPYEQYF.